A single sample gave rise to the 15 T cell receptor beta chains below, sequenced in a study of control samples from healthy donors and cancer patients. Some clones are missing from TCRdb's copy, which holds only in-frame ones; the method was immunoSEQ multiplex PCR. The sample carries 40,000 to 50,000 clones, 83% recorded once. Specimen: blood. The source of these receptors is a man aged 55 to 70 in good health.

The CDR3 DNA reads TGTGCCAGCACCCGTTACAATGAGCAGTTCTTC. Protein sequence: CASTRYNEQFF. This sequence joins TRBV28 and TRBJ2-1; D unresolved. Deletions cut 7 bases from V and 4 bases from J, with 5 bases between. The CDR3 spans 11 residues. Germline V gene data show CDR1 as MDHEN and CDR2 as SYDVKM.

This rearrangement joins TRBV19 to TRBJ1-1; weak D call: TRBD1 (5 bases). This CDR3 is 12 amino acids long. V lost 4 bases to trimming and J lost 6 bases, with 9 bases between them. Germline values: CDR1 LNHDA, CDR2 SQIVND (reference sequence). This chain's CDR3 is CASSTGTSEAFF. CDR3 bases: TGTGCCAGTAGTACCGGGACTTCTGAAGCTTTCTTT. The full variable domain, in which reference TRBV19 and TRBJ1-1 provide the parts outside the CDR3, is DGGITQSPKYLFRKEGQNVTLSCEQNLNHDAMYWYRQDPGQGLRLIYYSQIVNDFQKGDIAEGYSVSREKKESFPLTVTSAQKNPTAFYLCASSTGTSEAFFGQGTRLTVV.

The chain carries TRBV18 and TRBJ1-1, with D hard to call. V was pared by 1 base and J by 1 base, with 7 bases between. The germline gives CDR1 KGHSH, CDR2 LQKENI. The CDR3 covers 14 residues. The CDR3 sequence: CASSPQTENTEAFF. The CDR3, as DNA: TGTGCCAGCTCACCACAGACGGAGAACACTGAAGCTTTCTTT.

The chain carries TRBV11-3 and TRBJ2-5; 8 bases match TRBD1. CDR1 SGHNT and CDR2 YENEEA come from the germline V gene. J was trimmed by 5 bases and V by 5 bases; bases with no gene match: 10. This CDR3 region has 15 residues. The chain's CDR3 is CASSIWDRDRETQYF. In DNA, the CDR3 is TGTGCCAGCAGCATCTGGGACCGGGACAGGGAGACCCAGTACTTC.

The chain couples TRBV30 to TRBJ1-6, with D possibly TRBD1 on 5 matching bases. V was trimmed by 3 bases and J by 7 bases, leaving 7 bases between them. CDR1 and CDR2 (germline): GTSNPN, SVGIG (reference sequence). The CDR3 extends over 12 amino acids. CDR3 coding DNA: TGTGCCTGGAGCGACAGAAATTCACCCCTCCACTTT. Translating it yields CAWSDRNSPLHF.

The chain uses TRBV6-4 and TRBJ2-2; tentatively, D is TRBD2 (5 bases). The CDR3 extends over 13 amino acids. CDR1 MRHNA and CDR2 SNTAGT come from the germline V gene. Trimming took off 4 bases at V and 6 bases at J, with 9 bases between the two ends. CDR3 sequence (DNA): TGTGCCAGCAGTGCTCTAGCCTCCGGGGAGCTGTTTTTT. It codes for CASSALASGELFF.

The V call is TRBV4-3, the J call TRBJ2-7; TRBD1 aligns across 7 bases. Looked up from germline, CDR1 is LGHNA and CDR2 is YSLEER. The CDR3 has 14 amino acids. V lost 0 bases, J lost 4 bases, and 3 bases stayed unmatched. CDR3 amino acids: CASSQEVQGYEQYF. The CDR3 DNA reads TGCGCCAGCAGCCAAGAAGTACAGGGGTACGAGCAGTACTTC.

The chain combines TRBV7-2 with TRBJ2-7; TRBD1 agrees at 8 bases. The CDR3 extends over 15 amino acids. The trim removed 5 bases at V and 0 bases at J, leaving 6 bases unmatched. The germline V gene has CDR1 SGHTA and CDR2 FQGNSA. The CDR3 region is CASSAKDRASYEQYF. CDR3 nucleotide sequence: TGTGCCAGCAGCGCGAAGGACAGGGCCTCCTACGAGCAGTACTTC.

The CDR3 is CASSRGGVSDTF. Written as DNA, the CDR3 is TGTGCCAGCAGCCGGGGAGGGGTTTCGGACACCTTC. This chain joins TRBV3-1 (or the pseudogene TRBV3-2) and TRBJ1-2; D possibly corresponds to TRBD1 (5 bases). V was trimmed by 4 bases and J by 12 bases, leaving 15 bases between them. Germline loops: CDR1 LGHDT, CDR2 YNNKEL (reference sequence). The CDR3 consists of 12 residues.

This sequence joins TRBV5-1 and TRBJ2-3, with D maybe TRBD2 (5 bases). CDR3 length: 16 residues. CDR1 and CDR2 from the germline V gene are SGHRS and YFSETQ. Trimming took 0 bases from V and 0 from J, leaving 11 bases between them. The CDR3 spells CASSLGLATSTDTQYF. CDR3 bases: TGCGCCAGCAGCTTGGGGTTAGCGACTAGCACAGATACGCAGTATTTT.

The chain is built from TRBV24-1 and TRBJ1-1; D is unresolved. CDR1 and CDR2 from the germline V gene are KGHDR and SFDVKD. V was pared by 4 bases and J by 5 bases, with 13 bases between. CDR3 length equals 14 residues. CDR3 sequence reads: CATSESHYTTEAFF. CDR3 nucleotide sequence: TGTGCCACCAGTGAGTCCCACTACACAACTGAAGCTTTCTTT.

The chain is built from TRBV6-1 and TRBJ1-4; 11 positions agree with TRBD1. V trimming: 1 base; J trimming: 8 bases; junction bases outside the gene matches: 3. Germline V gene sequence: CDR1 MNHNS, CDR2 SASEGT. The CDR3 covers 15 residues. The DNA for the CDR3 is TGTGCCAGCAGTGAAGGTGGGACAGGGGGGGAAAAACTGTTTTTT. It specifies CASSEGGTGGEKLFF.

This clone was seen only once. V usage is TRBV6-2 or TRBV6-3 and J usage is TRBJ2-7, with D tentatively TRBD1 (6 bases). Germline lookup yields CDR1 MNHEY and CDR2 SVGEGT. This CDR3 comprises 19 residues. V was cut by 2 bases and J by 0 bases, with 23 bases left in between. The chain's CDR3 is CASSYIRDGGPYLSYEQYF. For the CDR3, the DNA is TGTGCCAGCAGTTACATAAGGGATGGGGGCCCTTATCTCTCCTACGAGCAGTACTTC.

This chain links TRBV5-1 with TRBJ2-3; 8 bases align to TRBD2. Germline-derived CDR1 and CDR2 are SGHRS and YFSETQ. The CDR3 loop spans 17 amino acids. Trimming cost V 0 bases and J 2 bases; bases outside gene matches: 8. CDR3: CASSLAGQREITDTQYF. In DNA form, the CDR3 reads TGCGCCAGCAGCTTGGCCGGGCAGCGGGAGATCACAGATACGCAGTATTTT.

This sequence joins TRBV30 and TRBJ2-1; 8 bases align to TRBD2. V lost 2 bases to trimming and J lost 1 base; unmatched junction nucleotides: 10. The CDR3 covers 17 residues. The germline CDR1 and CDR2 sequences are GTSNPN and SVGIG (reference sequence). The CDR3 is CAWSLISGGDSYNEQFF. Here the CDR3 DNA reads TGTGCCTGGAGTTTAATCAGCGGGGGTGATTCCTACAATGAGCAGTTCTTC.